The 19 T cell receptor beta chains below were found in one sample sequenced in a study of T-cell memory formation after mild COVID-19. TCRdb re-derived calls from the 5' RACE reads in MiXCR, one entry per CDR3 protein. This table has about 610,000 distinct CDR3 sequences, 15% to 20% appearing once. Specimen: PBMCs or a T cell subset sorted from them (not recorded which). These receptors were collected from an adult woman who had mild COVID-19 (a few samples of this study predate the infection). Cell type and time point are not known.

This clonotype was detected only a few times. CDR3 in amino acids: CASSSSGTPGGEAFF. DNA of the CDR3: TGCGCCAGCAGCTCCTCCGGGACCCCAGGGGGTGAAGCTTTCTTT. The V gene is TRBV5-1, the J gene TRBJ1-1; 7 nucleotides agree with TRBD1. CDR1 and CDR2 from the germline V gene are SGHRS and YFSETQ. The CDR3 is 15 residues long. V gave up 3 bases and J gave up 7 bases; unmatched junction bases: 12.

This clonotype was counted only a few times. In nucleotides, the CDR3 is TGTGCCAGCAGTTTGCGGGAGAAAGCGAATGAGCAGTTCTTC. This translates into CASSLREKANEQFF. J is TRBJ2-1 and V is TRBV12-3 or TRBV12-4; 7 bases map to TRBD2. V lost 3 bases and J lost 7; bases outside the gene matches: 6. The CDR3 totals 14 residues.

This clonotype was counted only a few times. The chain joins TRBV15 to TRBJ1-2; D might be TRBD1 (5 bases). Germline-derived CDR1 and CDR2 are LNHNV and YYDKDF (reference sequence). Trimming left V 0 bases short and J 7 bases short, with 12 bases between. The CDR3 covers 14 residues. The chain's CDR3 is CATSRDPTGGGYTF. Written as DNA, the CDR3 is TGTGCCACCAGCAGAGATCCTACAGGCGGTGGCTACACCTTC.

The V call is TRBV5-1, the J call TRBJ2-7; tentatively, D is TRBD1 or TRBD2 (5 bases each). Germline V CDR1 and CDR2: SGHRS, YFSETQ. Trimming pared 5 bases from V and 4 bases from J, leaving 13 bases between. This CDR3 is 13 amino acids long. The CDR3 reads CASSDEGPYEQYF. The CDR3 DNA sequence: TGCGCCAGCAGTGACGAGGGGCCTTACGAGCAGTACTTC.

This clonotype was counted only a few times. The rearrangement uses TRBV6-2 or TRBV6-3 and TRBJ2-1; TRBD2 might be the D (6 bases). The length of the CDR3 is 15 residues. V lost 0 bases and J 9 bases, leaving 15 bases between the germline ends. Germline V CDR1 and CDR2: MNHEY, SVGEGT. CDR3 loop: CASSYSLGGGGEQFF. For the CDR3, the DNA is TGTGCCAGCAGTTACTCACTTGGGGGAGGAGGTGAGCAGTTCTTC.

The rearrangement links TRBV7-3 to TRBJ2-1, with 9 nucleotides matching TRBD1. CDR1 SGHTA and CDR2 FQGTGA come from the germline V gene. CDR3 length: 19 residues. Unmatched junction bases numbered 17, after V lost 5 bases and J lost 3 bases. The CDR3 region has the DNA TGTGCCAGCAGCCTACGAGGACAGGGGAGAGGGTTTAACTACAATGAGCAGTTCTTC. Its protein is CASSLRGQGRGFNYNEQFF. Drawing the rest from reference TRBV7-3 and TRBJ2-1, the complete variable domain is GAGVSQTPSNKVTEKGKYVELRCDPISGHTALYWYRQSLGQGPEFLIYFQGTGAADDSGLPNDRFFAVRPEGSVSTLKIQRTERGDSAVYLCASSLRGQGRGFNYNEQFFGPGTRLTVL.

The genes are TRBV6-5 and TRBJ2-2, with 7 bases identical to TRBD1. The germline gives CDR1 MNHEY, CDR2 SVGAGI. The CDR3 is 15 amino acids. V lost 6 bases and J lost 5; bases outside the gene matches: 9. CDR3 sequence (DNA): TGTGCCAGCAGCGTAAACAGGGGATTAACCGGGGAGCTGTTTTTT. It is translated as CASSVNRGLTGELFF.

This clonotype has a handful of counts. The CDR3 nucleotides are TGTGCCAGCAGCTCTACCTCGGTGGCTGGAAACACCATATATTTT. Translation: CASSSTSVAGNTIYF. The chain has TRBV7-2 and TRBJ1-3; D unclear. Germline lookup yields CDR1 SGHTA and CDR2 FQGNSA. Deletions cut 4 bases from V and 2 bases from J, with 12 bases between. The CDR3 spans 15 residues. Drawing the rest from reference TRBV7-2 and TRBJ1-3, the complete variable domain is GAGVSQSPSNKVTEKGKDVELRCDPISGHTALYWYRQSLGQGLEFLIYFQGNSAPDKSGLPSDRFSAERTGGSVSTLTIQRTQQEDSAVYLCASSSTSVAGNTIYFGEGSWLTVV.

This clonotype appeared once. The V gene is TRBV19, the J gene TRBJ2-1; TRBD2 matches at 7 bases. The junction had 11 bases not matched to a gene; V was cut back by 7 bases and J by 11 bases. This CDR3 has 13 residues. CDR1 and CDR2 (germline): LNHDA, SQIVND (reference sequence). The CDR3 nucleotides are TGTGCCAGTAAACCCCAAGCGGGGCTTAAGCAGTTCTTC. It translates to CASKPQAGLKQFF.

There are a few counts of this clonotype. The chain links TRBV2 to TRBJ2-2; 9 bases are a match to TRBD2. The germline V gene has CDR1 SNHLY and CDR2 FYNNEI. Unmatched junction bases numbered 0, after V lost 4 bases and J lost 0 bases. This CDR3 has 15 amino acids. CDR3 amino acids: CASSGTSANTGELFF. The CDR3 coding sequence is TGTGCCAGCAGTGGGACTAGCGCGAACACCGGGGAGCTGTTTTTT.

The chain employs TRBV3-1 and TRBJ2-1; tentatively, D is TRBD1 or TRBD2 (6 bases each). The CDR3 has 17 amino acids. Trimming stripped 4 bases from V and 4 bases from J, with 20 bases between. Per germline, CDR1 LGHDT and CDR2 YNNKEL (reference sequence). CDR3 bases: TGTGCCAGCAGCCTCTCTCCACGGGGGCTTCAGTACAATGAGCAGTTCTTC. It specifies CASSLSPRGLQYNEQFF.

This clonotype was seen only a few times. The J gene is TRBJ2-3, the V gene TRBV7-2, with D uncertain. The germline gives CDR1 SGHTA, CDR2 FQGNSA. V was shortened by 5 bases and J by 2 bases, with 11 bases between the two germline ends. The CDR3 has 14 residues. The CDR3 sequence: CASSIHTDTDTQYF. CDR3 bases: TGTGCCAGCAGCATACATACGGACACAGATACGCAGTATTTT.

The gene calls are TRBV19 and TRBJ2-5; D is unclear. Germline V gene lookup returns CDR1 LNHDA and CDR2 SQIVND (reference sequence). Deletions cut 2 bases from V and 7 bases from J, with 8 bases between. The CDR3 length is 12 residues. As DNA, the CDR3 is TGTGCCAGTAGTATAAGCGCTGGGACCCAGTACTTC. Translation gives CASSISAGTQYF. Together with reference TRBV19 and TRBJ2-5, the CDR3 gives the full variable domain: DGGITQSPKYLFRKEGQNVTLSCEQNLNHDAMYWYRQDPGQGLRLIYYSQIVNDFQKGDIAEGYSVSREKKESFPLTVTSAQKNPTAFYLCASSISAGTQYFGPGTRLLVL.

The chain couples TRBV7-2 to TRBJ2-7, with 7 nucleotides matching TRBD2. This CDR3 contains 15 residues. V lost 5 bases, J lost 2 bases, and 9 bases stayed unmatched. CDR1 is SGHTA and CDR2 is FQGNSA in the germline V gene. CDR3 bases: TGTGCCAGCAGCACCTCTAGCGGAGCGACCTACGAGCAGTACTTC. Protein product: CASSTSSGATYEQYF.

The chain couples TRBV5-1 to TRBJ2-1; TRBD1 or TRBD2 may be the D gene (5 bases each). CDR3 length: 18 amino acids. Germline assignment: CDR1 SGHRS and CDR2 YFSETQ. V shed 1 base and J shed 2 bases, with 19 bases lying between them. CDR3 DNA: TGCGCCAGCAGCTTGTGGGGTACCGGGGCAGGGACCTACAATGAGCAGTTCTTC. Encoded protein: CASSLWGTGAGTYNEQFF.

This clonotype occurred many times. The chain combines TRBV4-1 with TRBJ2-7; maybe TRBD2 (5 bases). This CDR3 comprises 15 residues. The V end lost 4 bases, the J end lost 3 bases, and 16 bases lay between the germline ends. The V gene's germline CDR1 is MGHRA and CDR2 YSYEKL. The CDR3 bases are TGCGCCAGCAGCCCTCGGTGGGGAGACATCTACGAGCAGTACTTC. This encodes CASSPRWGDIYEQYF.

The chain carries TRBV7-8 and TRBJ1-2; perhaps TRBD1 as D (5 bases). This CDR3 has 14 residues. Trimming took off 5 bases at V and 4 bases at J, with 14 bases between the two ends. Per germline, CDR1 SGHVS and CDR2 FQNEAQ. The CDR3 DNA follows: TGTGCCAGCAGCGCCGGGACGGGGATCTATGGCTACACCTTC. It is translated as CASSAGTGIYGYTF.

Note on this clonotype: Germline and junction disagree at one end, which may indicate a read error. The rearrangement uses TRBV5-5 and TRBJ2-1; D possibly corresponds to TRBD2 (6 bases). The germline V gene encodes CDR1 SGHKS and CDR2 YYEKEE (reference sequence). This CDR3 has 15 residues. CDR3 sequence: CASREGTISYNDQFF. The CDR3 coding sequence is TGTGCCAGCAGGGAGGGAACCATCTCCTACAATGATCAGTTCTTC.

This clonotype was counted between two and nine times. This rearrangement joins TRBV5-1 to TRBJ2-3, with a tentative D call TRBD2 (6 bases). Per the germline V gene, CDR1 is SGHRS and CDR2 is YFSETQ. The CDR3 consists of 16 residues. V was trimmed by 4 bases and J by 0 bases, leaving 15 bases between them. The CDR3 DNA reads as TGCGCCAGCAGCGGGGGGACCAACCCTAGCACAGATACGCAGTATTTT. It encodes CASSGGTNPSTDTQYF.